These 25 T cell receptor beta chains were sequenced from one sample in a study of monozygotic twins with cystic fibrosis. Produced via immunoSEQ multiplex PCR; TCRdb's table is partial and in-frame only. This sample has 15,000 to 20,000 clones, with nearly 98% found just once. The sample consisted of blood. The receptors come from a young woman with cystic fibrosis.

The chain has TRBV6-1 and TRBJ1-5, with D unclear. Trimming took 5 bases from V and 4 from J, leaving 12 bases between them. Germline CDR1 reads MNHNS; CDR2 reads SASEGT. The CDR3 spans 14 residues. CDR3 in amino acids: CASSLYPRNQPQHF. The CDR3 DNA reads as TGTGCCAGCAGTCTATACCCTAGGAATCAGCCCCAGCATTTT.

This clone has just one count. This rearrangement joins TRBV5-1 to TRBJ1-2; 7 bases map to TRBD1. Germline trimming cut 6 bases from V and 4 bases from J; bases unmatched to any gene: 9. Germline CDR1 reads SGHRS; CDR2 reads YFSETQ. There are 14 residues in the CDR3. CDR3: CASTSDAGGYGYTF. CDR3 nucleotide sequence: TGCGCCAGCACCTCCGACGCAGGGGGCTATGGCTACACCTTC.

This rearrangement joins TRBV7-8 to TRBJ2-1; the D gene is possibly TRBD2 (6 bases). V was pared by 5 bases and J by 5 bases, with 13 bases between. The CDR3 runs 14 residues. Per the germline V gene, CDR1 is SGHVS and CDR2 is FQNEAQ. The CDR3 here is CASSKRTINNEQFF. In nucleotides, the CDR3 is TGTGCCAGCAGCAAAAGGACTATAAACAATGAGCAGTTCTTC.

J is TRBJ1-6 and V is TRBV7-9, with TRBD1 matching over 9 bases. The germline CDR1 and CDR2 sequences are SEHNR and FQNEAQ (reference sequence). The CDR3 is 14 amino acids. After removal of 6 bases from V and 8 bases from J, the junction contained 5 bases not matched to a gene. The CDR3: CASSEQGAYSPLHF. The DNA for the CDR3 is TGTGCCAGCAGTGAACAGGGGGCGTATTCACCCCTCCACTTT.

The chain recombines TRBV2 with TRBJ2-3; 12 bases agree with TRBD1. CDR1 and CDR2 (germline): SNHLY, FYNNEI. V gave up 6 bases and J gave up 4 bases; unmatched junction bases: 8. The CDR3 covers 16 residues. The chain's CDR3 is CASSLGGTGGADTQYF. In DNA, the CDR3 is TGTGCCAGCAGCTTAGGAGGGACAGGGGGCGCAGATACGCAGTATTTT.

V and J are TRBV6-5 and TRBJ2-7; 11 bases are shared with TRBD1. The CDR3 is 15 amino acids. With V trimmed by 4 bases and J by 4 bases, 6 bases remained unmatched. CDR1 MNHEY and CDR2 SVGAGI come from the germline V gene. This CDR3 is CASSSKDRGLYEQYF. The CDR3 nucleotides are TGTGCCAGCAGTTCAAAGGACAGGGGGCTGTACGAGCAGTACTTC.

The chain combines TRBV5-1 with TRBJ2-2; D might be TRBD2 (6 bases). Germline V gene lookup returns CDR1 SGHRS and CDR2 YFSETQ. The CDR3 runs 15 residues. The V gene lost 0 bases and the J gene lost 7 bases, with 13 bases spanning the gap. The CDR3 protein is CASSLAGRHGGELFF. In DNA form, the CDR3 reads TGCGCCAGCAGCTTGGCAGGGAGGCACGGCGGGGAGCTGTTTTTT.

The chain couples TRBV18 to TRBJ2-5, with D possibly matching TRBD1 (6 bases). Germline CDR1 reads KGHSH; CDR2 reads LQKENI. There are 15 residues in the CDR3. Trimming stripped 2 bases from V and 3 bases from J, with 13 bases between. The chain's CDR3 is CASSPGAGDEETQYF. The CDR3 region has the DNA TGTGCCAGCTCACCAGGGGCAGGGGATGAAGAGACCCAGTACTTC.

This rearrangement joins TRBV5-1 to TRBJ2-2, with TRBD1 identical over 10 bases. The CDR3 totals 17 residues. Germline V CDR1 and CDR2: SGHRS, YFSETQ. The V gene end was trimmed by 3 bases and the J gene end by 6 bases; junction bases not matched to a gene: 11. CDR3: CASSSPRDRGAAGELFF. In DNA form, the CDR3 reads TGCGCCAGCAGCTCGCCCCGGGACAGGGGAGCGGCCGGGGAGCTGTTTTTT.

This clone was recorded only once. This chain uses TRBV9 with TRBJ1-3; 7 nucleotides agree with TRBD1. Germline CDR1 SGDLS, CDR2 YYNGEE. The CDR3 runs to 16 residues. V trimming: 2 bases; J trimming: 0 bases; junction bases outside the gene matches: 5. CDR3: CASSVTDRDSGNTIYF. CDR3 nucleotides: TGTGCCAGCAGCGTCACTGACAGGGACTCTGGAAACACCATATATTTT.

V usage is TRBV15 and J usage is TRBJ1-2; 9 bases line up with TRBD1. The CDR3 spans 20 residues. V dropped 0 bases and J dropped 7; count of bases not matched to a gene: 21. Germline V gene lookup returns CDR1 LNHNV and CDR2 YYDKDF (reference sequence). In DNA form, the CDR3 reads TGTGCCACCAGCAGAGAGACCCTAGAGATAGGACCGGGACAGGGAAGTGGCTACACCTTC. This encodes CATSRETLEIGPGQGSGYTF.

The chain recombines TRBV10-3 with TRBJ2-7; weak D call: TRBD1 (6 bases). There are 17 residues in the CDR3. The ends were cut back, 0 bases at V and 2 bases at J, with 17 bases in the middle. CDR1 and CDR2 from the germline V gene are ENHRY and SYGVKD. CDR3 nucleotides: TGTGCCATCAGTGAGTCCATACTATCTCAGGGGACCTACGAGCAGTACTTC. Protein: CAISESILSQGTYEQYF.

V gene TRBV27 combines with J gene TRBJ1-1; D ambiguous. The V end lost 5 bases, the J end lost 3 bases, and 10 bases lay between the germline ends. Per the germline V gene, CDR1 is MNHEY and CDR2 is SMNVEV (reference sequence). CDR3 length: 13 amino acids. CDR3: CASSPNGHTEAFF. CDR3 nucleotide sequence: TGTGCCAGCAGTCCCAATGGTCACACTGAAGCTTTCTTT.

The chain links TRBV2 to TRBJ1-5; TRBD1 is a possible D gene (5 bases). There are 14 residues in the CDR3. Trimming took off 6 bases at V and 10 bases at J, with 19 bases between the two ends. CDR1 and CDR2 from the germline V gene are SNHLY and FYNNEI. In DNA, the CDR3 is TGTGCCAGCAGCCAAACAGGCCCCCCCCCACCCCAGCATTTT. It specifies CASSQTGPPPPQHF.

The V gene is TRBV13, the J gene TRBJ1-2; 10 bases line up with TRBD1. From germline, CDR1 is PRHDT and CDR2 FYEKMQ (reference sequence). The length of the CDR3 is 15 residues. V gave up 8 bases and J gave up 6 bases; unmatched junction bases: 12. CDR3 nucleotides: TGTGCCAGCGCGGACAGGGGGGTCGAATTACATGGCTACACCTTC. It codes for CASADRGVELHGYTF.

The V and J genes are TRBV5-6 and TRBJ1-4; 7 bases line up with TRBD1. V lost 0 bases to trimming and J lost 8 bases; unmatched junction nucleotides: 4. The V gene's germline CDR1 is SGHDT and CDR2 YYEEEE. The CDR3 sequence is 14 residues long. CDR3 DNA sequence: TGTGCCAGCAGCTTGGTGGGGACAGCCGAAAAACTGTTTTTT. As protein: CASSLVGTAEKLFF.

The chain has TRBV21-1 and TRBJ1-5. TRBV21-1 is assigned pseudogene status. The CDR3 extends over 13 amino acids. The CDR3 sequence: CASRGRGNQPQHF. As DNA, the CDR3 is TGTGCCAGCAGGGGACGAGGCAATCAGCCCCAGCATTTT.

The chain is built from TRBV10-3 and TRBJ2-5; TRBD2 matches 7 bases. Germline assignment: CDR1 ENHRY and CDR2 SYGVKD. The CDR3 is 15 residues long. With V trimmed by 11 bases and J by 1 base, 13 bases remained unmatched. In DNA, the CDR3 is TGTGCCGTCTGGGGGGGGACCACGACCCAAGAGACCCAGTACTTC. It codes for CAVWGGTTTQETQYF.

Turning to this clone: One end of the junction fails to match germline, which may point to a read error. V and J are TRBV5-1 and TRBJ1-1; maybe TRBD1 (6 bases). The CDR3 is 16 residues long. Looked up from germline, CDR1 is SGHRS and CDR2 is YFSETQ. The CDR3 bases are TGCGCCAGCGGCTTTCGGGACACCAGTATGAACACTGAAGCTTTCTTT. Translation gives CASGFRDTSMNTEAFF.

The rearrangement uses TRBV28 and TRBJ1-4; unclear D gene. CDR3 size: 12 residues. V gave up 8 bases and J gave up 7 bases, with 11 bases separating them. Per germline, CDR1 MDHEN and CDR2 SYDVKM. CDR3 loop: CASARAREKLFF. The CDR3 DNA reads TGTGCCAGCGCCCGGGCTCGTGAAAAACTGTTTTTT.

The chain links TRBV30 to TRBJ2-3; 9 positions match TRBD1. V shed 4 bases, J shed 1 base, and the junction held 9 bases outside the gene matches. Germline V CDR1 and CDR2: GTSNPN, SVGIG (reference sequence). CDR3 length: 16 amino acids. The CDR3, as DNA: TGTGCCTGGAATGGTTATTGGACAGGGGGCACAGATACGCAGTATTTT. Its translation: CAWNGYWTGGTDTQYF.

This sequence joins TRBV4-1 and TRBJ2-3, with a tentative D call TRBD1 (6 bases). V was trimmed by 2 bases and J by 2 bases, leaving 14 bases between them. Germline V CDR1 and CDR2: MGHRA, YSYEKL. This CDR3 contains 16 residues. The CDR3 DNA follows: TGCGCCAGCAGCCAAAGCCGGGACACGAACACAGATACGCAGTATTTT. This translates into CASSQSRDTNTDTQYF.

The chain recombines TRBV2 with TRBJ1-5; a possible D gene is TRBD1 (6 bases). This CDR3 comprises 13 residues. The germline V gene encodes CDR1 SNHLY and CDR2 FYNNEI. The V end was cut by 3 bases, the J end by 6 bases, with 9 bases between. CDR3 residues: CASSEAGAQPQHF. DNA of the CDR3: TGTGCCAGCAGTGAGGCAGGGGCTCAGCCCCAGCATTTT.

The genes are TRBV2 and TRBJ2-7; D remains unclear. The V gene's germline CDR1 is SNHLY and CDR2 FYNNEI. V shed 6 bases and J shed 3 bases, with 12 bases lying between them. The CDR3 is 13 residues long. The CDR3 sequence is CASRYGPDYEQYF. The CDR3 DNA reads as TGTGCCAGCAGATACGGACCCGACTACGAGCAGTACTTC.

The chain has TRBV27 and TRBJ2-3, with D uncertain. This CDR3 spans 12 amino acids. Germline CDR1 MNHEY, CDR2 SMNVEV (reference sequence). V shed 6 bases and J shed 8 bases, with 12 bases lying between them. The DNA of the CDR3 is TGTGCCAGCAGCAATTCACGAGGTACGCAGTATTTT. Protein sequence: CASSNSRGTQYF.